Sequencing of this TCR beta chain was carried out in a study of STAT3 mutations in large granular lymphocyte leukemia (dated by TCRdb to about 2019). For the wider study: Roughly half of the T-LGLL patients who were sequenced longitudinally carried canonical activating STAT3 mutations. On average, sequencing was done at more than 3 time points per patient, with the number of samplings ranging from 2 to 8. A couple of patients with natural killer LGL leukemia were also sequenced longitudinally as controls within the study. From an initial cohort of hundreds of LGL patients, roughly 17 representative T-LGLL cases were selected for longitudinal TCRbeta and STAT3 sequencing. Serial deep sequencing of TCRbeta CDR3 and STAT3 was performed in patients with T-cell large granular lymphocyte leukemia to reconstruct clonal hierarchy and dynamics. Over half of the T-LGLL patients were given one or more immunosuppressive therapy regimens, and 40% of those treated had a hematologic response. What the study reported, not specific to this receptor: Dominant TCR clone burden was found to exceed STAT3 mutant burden in several patients, suggesting that STAT3 mutation arose secondarily within a pre-expanded clone. Because no samples were available when a clone first appeared, clonal expansion was inferred from samplings taken at other points. Variable intervals between samplings and differing treatment regimens complicated linking therapy response to changes in TCR clonal burden. Because codominant clonotypes persisted in some patients, a small but highly pathogenic clone may have been missed. TCR clonotype switching after therapy was observed in 6 of 18 patients, and all newly emerging clones were found to be STAT3 wild type. At least one immunodominant TCRbeta clonotype was identified in every T-LGLL patient, and multiple immunodominant subclonotypes were identified in about half of the T-LGLL patients.

The CDR3 numbers 12 residues from cysteine through phenylalanine. Solely the CDR3 DNA is kept, with 36 bases framed from the first base. From a lookup of the germline V gene, CDR1 and CDR2 are SGHRS and YFSETQ. Deletion took 2 bases off V and 9 bases off J, with a span of 9 bases between the germline ends. DNA was extracted from blood mononuclear cells, with the same DNA used for both TCR and STAT3 sequencing. This clone was counted a single time. The antigen it recognizes is unknown. One base away there is no much larger clone; base qualities are not given. An Illumina MiSeq was used to sequence the TCRbeta libraries, yielding an average of about 41,000 productive templates per sample. Using multiplex PCR amplification, the immunoSEQ assay generated the TCRbeta CDR3 libraries. The source study handled its data this way. Repertoire diversity was computed as previously defined, with values near 0 indicating extremely monoclonal samples. Not all clones reach the TCRdb copy of this immuneACCESS table, which keeps in-frame sequences only. Checked studies attribute under half of the gap to unresolved V genes and leave the rest unexplained. V, J and clone size are those of that table, while D and trimming were read from the DNA. A total of about 3,800 clones appear in this sample, roughly 43% of them only once. Of the sample, roughly 81% falls within the top ten clones.

The receptor's source is a man in his 60s with T-cell large granular lymphocyte leukemia. Some clones in this sample may be carry-over from other donors' samples. The age is the age at diagnosis. The V gene is TRBV5-1 and the J gene is TRBJ2-1, with TRBD2 as a weak D call on 5 bases. Sequenced material: peripheral blood mononuclear cells. The CDR3 corresponds to CASSFVAGEQFF. The bases read TGCGCCAGCAGCTTTGTGGCGGGTGAGCAGTTCTTC.